The 5 T cell receptor beta chains given below trace back to one sample, sequenced in a study of cytomegalovirus exposure and HLA in healthy donors. It was with 60 Vbeta and 13 Jbeta primers that the PCR ran. The table came from immunoSEQ multiplex PCR; TCRdb's copy has only in-frame clones and leaves some out. Among 110,000 or so clones listed, around 68% were seen once. The sample was PBMCs. These receptors were collected from a woman in her 40s in good health and CMV-seropositive.

This clone was recorded a few times. The genes are TRBV29-1 and TRBJ1-1, with TRBD1 matching over 8 bases. Losses at the gene ends were 1 base for V and 1 base for J; bases not matched to a gene: 11. The CDR3 has 17 amino acids. CDR1 SQVTM and CDR2 ANQGSEA come from the germline V gene. Here the CDR3 DNA reads TGCAGCGTTGAAGTTCGTCCCGGACAGGGCGGGAACACTGAAGCTTTCTTT. Amino acid sequence: CSVEVRPGQGGNTEAFF.

The V call is TRBV7-3, the J call TRBJ2-1, with 8 bases that match TRBD1. Germline V gives CDR1 SGHTA, CDR2 FQGTGA. V trimming: 1 base; J trimming: 3 bases; junction bases outside the gene matches: 2. The CDR3 has 15 residues. As DNA, the CDR3 is TGTGCCAGCAGCTTAATGGACAGGGACTACAATGAGCAGTTCTTC. Translation gives CASSLMDRDYNEQFF.

The J gene is TRBJ2-1, the V gene TRBV5-6; TRBD2 matches 7 bases. The CDR3 spans 13 residues. Germline CDR1 is SGHDT and CDR2 is YYEEEE. Losses at the gene ends were 4 bases for V and 10 bases for J; bases not matched to a gene: 8. The CDR3 loop is CASSLRGGGEQFF. The CDR3, as DNA: TGTGCCAGCAGCCTACGTGGGGGGGGAGAGCAGTTCTTC.

The chain couples TRBV19 to TRBJ2-1; 7 bases fit TRBD1. The CDR3 has 13 amino acids. V shed 3 bases, J shed 8 bases, and the junction held 4 bases outside the gene matches. CDR1 is LNHDA and CDR2 is SQIVND in the germline V gene (reference sequence). As DNA, the CDR3 is TGTGCCAGTAGTATTGGGGGACAGTATGAGCAGTTCTTC. This gives the protein CASSIGGQYEQFF.

This chain joins TRBV2 and TRBJ2-3, with 9 bases lining up with TRBD2. With V trimmed by 5 bases and J by 4 bases, 16 bases remained unmatched. Germline loops: CDR1 SNHLY, CDR2 FYNNEI. The CDR3 extends over 18 amino acids. This CDR3 is CASSFTTLAAGGPDTQYF. CDR3 DNA: TGTGCCAGCAGTTTTACTACTTTGGCCGCGGGAGGGCCAGATACGCAGTATTTT.